This is a list of T cell receptor beta chains from one sample in a study of beta chain features in type 1 diabetes. Libraries were prepared by immunoSEQ multiplex PCR; TCRdb keeps only in-frame clonotypes and omits some of them. The sample contains about 360,000 clones, 10% to 15% of which appear only once. Material: naive CD4+ T cells from blood. These receptors were taken from a man aged 18 to 30 in good health. CDR3s include the opening cysteine and the closing phenylalanine or tryptophan. A D gene is named only where the DNA matches it firmly. Rows give clone size only sometimes, using once, few, many, or a class for an expanded clone.

V	D	J	length	size	CDR3	DNA
TRBV11-2	-	TRBJ2-5	13	-	CASSPGLQETQYF	TGTGCCAGCAGCCCGGGACTCCAAGAGACCCAGTACTTC
TRBV5-1	TRBD1	TRBJ2-7	15	few	CASSDRDRGFPEQYF	TGCGCCAGCAGCGACCGGGACAGGGGTTTCCCCGAGCAGTACTTC
TRBV29-1	TRBD2	TRBJ2-1	15	-	CSVGLGTRKYNEQFF	TGCAGCGTTGGGTTAGGGACTAGAAAATACAATGAGCAGTTCTTC
TRBV6-1	TRBD1	TRBJ2-5	13	-	CASQRQGQETQYF	TGTGCCAGCCAAAGACAGGGTCAAGAGACCCAGTACTTC
TRBV9	TRBD2	TRBJ2-2	14	-	CASSARLASGELFF	TGTGCCAGCAGCGCCCGACTAGCAAGCGGGGAGCTGTTTTTT
TRBV2	TRBD2	TRBJ2-1	15	-	CASSDGRATWYEQFF	TGTGCCAGCAGTGACGGGAGGGCCACATGGTATGAGCAGTTCTTC
TRBV18	-	TRBJ2-2	14	-	CASSRGQLTGELFF	TGTGCCAGCTCACGCGGACAGTTAACCGGGGAGCTGTTTTTT
TRBV29-1	TRBD1	TRBJ1-1	13	few	CSVERDRGTEAFF	TGCAGCGTTGAACGGGACAGGGGGACTGAAGCTTTCTTT
TRBV2	-	TRBJ2-5	12	few	CASSDQEETQYF	TGTGCCAGCAGTGATCAGGAAGAGACCCAGTACTTC
TRBV4-2	-	TRBJ1-2	15	-	CASSQERSGLYGYTF	TGTGCCAGCAGCCAAGAAAGGTCAGGGCTCTATGGCTACACCTTC
TRBV5-1	TRBD2	TRBJ2-7	17	few	CASSLDPLAGGSYEQYF	TGCGCCAGCAGCTTGGATCCCCTAGCGGGAGGCTCCTACGAGCAGTACTTC
TRBV4-1	TRBD1	TRBJ2-3	17	-	CASSQETGTGRTDTQYF	TGCGCCAGCAGCCAAGAGACCGGGACAGGGCGCACAGATACGCAGTATTTT
TRBV4-3	-	TRBJ1-5	15	-	CASSPRDSGNQPQHF	TGCGCCAGCAGCCCACGGGACTCGGGCAATCAGCCCCAGCATTTT
TRBV14	TRBD1	TRBJ1-4	12	few	CASSRTGAQLFF	TGTGCCAGCAGCCGGACAGGGGCCCAACTGTTTTTT
TRBV18	-	TRBJ1-3	14	-	CASSPDSAGNTIYF	TGTGCCAGCTCACCAGACAGTGCTGGAAACACCATATATTTT
TRBV15	TRBD1	TRBJ1-1	14	-	CATSRRTGNTEAFF	TGTGCCACCAGCAGGAGGACAGGGAACACTGAAGCTTTCTTT
TRBV5-1	TRBD1	TRBJ2-5	14	-	CASSLGGGRETQYF	TGCGCCAGCAGCTTGGGAGGGGGCCGAGAGACCCAGTACTTC
TRBV28	-	TRBJ2-1	13	-	CASRNWGHNEQFF	TGTGCCAGCAGAAATTGGGGCCACAATGAGCAGTTCTTC
TRBV7-2	-	TRBJ2-7	13	-	CASSPPEPSEQYF	TGTGCCAGCAGCCCACCGGAACCTAGCGAGCAGTACTTC
TRBV27	-	TRBJ1-4	12	few	CASSFGGGRLFF	TGTGCCAGCAGTTTCGGCGGGGGGAGACTGTTTTTT
TRBV7-9	-	TRBJ1-4	14	few	CASSHGGIREKLFF	TGTGCCAGCAGCCATGGGGGGATTCGTGAAAAACTGTTTTTT
TRBV10-3	-	TRBJ2-7	14	few	CAISPGGGSYEQYF	TGTGCCATCAGTCCCGGAGGTGGCTCCTACGAGCAGTACTTC
TRBV7-2	TRBD1	TRBJ2-6	15	few	CASSRDRGYANVLTF	TGTGCCAGCAGCCGAGACAGGGGGTATGCCAACGTCCTGACTTTC
TRBV28	-	TRBJ2-1	11	-	CASSLSREQFF	TGTGCCAGCAGTTTAAGCCGGGAGCAGTTCTTC
TRBV28	TRBD1	TRBJ1-3	14	few	CASYAGGSGNTIYF	TGTGCCAGCTACGCAGGGGGCTCGGGAAACACCATATATTTT
TRBV30	-	TRBJ1-1	13	few	CAWSVRRGTEAFF	TGTGCCTGGAGTGTACGGCGGGGGACTGAAGCTTTCTTT
TRBV6-5	-	TRBJ2-5	14	few	CASSWGGFVETQYF	TGTGCCAGCAGTTGGGGGGGCTTTGTGGAGACCCAGTACTTC
TRBV5-1	TRBD1	TRBJ2-5	16	-	CASTPLFGTGKETQYF	TGCGCCAGCACCCCGTTGTTCGGGACAGGAAAAGAGACCCAGTACTTC
TRBV5-6	TRBD1	TRBJ1-2	14	-	CASSYDRGRDGYTF	TGTGCCAGCAGCTACGACAGGGGGCGGGATGGCTACACCTTC
TRBV4-3	TRBD2	TRBJ2-7	16	few	CASSQEGRGGDYEQYF	TGCGCCAGCAGCCAAGAGGGTCGTGGGGGGGACTACGAGCAGTACTTC
TRBV7-2	TRBD2	TRBJ2-1	15	-	CASSLAAGGRREQFF	TGTGCCAGCAGCTTAGCAGCGGGGGGGCGCAGGGAGCAGTTCTTC
TRBV18	TRBD1	TRBJ2-7	14	-	CASSSGTGAYEQYF	TGTGCCAGCTCATCCGGGACAGGGGCCTACGAGCAGTACTTC
TRBV5-1	TRBD2	TRBJ2-7	18	few	CASSESPGLGTIAYEQYF	TGCGCCAGCAGCGAGTCACCGGGACTAGGGACAATCGCGTACGAGCAGTACTTC
TRBV28	TRBD1	TRBJ1-2	15	few	CASRGTGVSVRGYTF	TGTGCCAGCAGGGGGACAGGAGTCTCCGTGAGGGGCTACACCTTC
TRBV5-1	TRBD1	TRBJ2-1	16	few	CASSLKTGTGEPEQFF	TGCGCCAGCAGCCTCAAGACCGGGACAGGCGAACCCGAGCAGTTCTTC
TRBV6-1	-	TRBJ2-2	15	few	CASPRGEADTGELFF	TGTGCCAGTCCCCGTGGGGAGGCGGACACCGGGGAGCTGTTTTTT
TRBV30	-	TRBJ1-5	15	-	CAWSVGGNGNQPQHF	TGTGCCTGGAGTGTGGGGGGTAACGGCAATCAGCCCCAGCATTTT